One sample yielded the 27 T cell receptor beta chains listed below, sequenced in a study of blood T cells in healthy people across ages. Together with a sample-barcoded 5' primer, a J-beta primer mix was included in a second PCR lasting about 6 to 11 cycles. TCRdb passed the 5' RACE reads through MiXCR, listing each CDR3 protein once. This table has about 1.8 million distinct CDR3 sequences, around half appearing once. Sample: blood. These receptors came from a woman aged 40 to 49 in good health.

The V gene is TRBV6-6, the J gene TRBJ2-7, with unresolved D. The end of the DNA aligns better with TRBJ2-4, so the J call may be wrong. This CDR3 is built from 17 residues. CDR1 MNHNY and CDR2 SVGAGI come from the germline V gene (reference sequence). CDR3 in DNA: TGTGCCAGCAGTTACTCAGGGCAGAAAGGGGCCAAAAACATTCAGTACTTC. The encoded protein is CASSYSGQKGAKNIQYF.

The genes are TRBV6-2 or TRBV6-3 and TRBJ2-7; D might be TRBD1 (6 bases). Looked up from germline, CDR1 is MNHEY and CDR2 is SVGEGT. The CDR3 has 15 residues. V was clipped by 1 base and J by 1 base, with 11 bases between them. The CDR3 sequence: CASSYLDSHSYEQYF. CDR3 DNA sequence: TGTGCCAGCAGTTACTTGGACAGCCATTCCTACGAGCAGTACTTC.

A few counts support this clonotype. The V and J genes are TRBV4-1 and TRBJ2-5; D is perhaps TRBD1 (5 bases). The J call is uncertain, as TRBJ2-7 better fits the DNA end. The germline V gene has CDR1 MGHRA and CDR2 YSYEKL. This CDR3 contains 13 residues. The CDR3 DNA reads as TGCGCCAGCAGCCACCAGGACATGTACGAGCAGTACTTC. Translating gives CASSHQDMYEQYF.

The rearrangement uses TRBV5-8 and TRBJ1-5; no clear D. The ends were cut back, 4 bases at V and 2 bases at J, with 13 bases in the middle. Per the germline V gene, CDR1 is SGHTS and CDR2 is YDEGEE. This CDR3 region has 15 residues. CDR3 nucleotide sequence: TGTGCCAGCAGCACATGGACGGTGCGCAATCAGCCCCAGCATTTT. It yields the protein CASSTWTVRNQPQHF.

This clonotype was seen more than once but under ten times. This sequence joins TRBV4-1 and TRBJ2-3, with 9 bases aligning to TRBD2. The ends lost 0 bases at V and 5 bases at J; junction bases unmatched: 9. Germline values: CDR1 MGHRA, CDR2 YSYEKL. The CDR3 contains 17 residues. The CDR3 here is CASSQEPGGLARDTQYF. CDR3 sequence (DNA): TGCGCCAGCAGCCAAGAACCCGGGGGACTAGCCCGAGATACGCAGTATTTT.

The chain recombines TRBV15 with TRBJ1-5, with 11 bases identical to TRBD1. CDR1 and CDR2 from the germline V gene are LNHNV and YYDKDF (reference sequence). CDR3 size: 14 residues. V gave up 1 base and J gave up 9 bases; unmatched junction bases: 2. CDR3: CATSRVGQGGPQHF. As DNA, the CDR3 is TGTGCCACCAGCAGAGTGGGACAGGGGGGGCCCCAGCATTTT.

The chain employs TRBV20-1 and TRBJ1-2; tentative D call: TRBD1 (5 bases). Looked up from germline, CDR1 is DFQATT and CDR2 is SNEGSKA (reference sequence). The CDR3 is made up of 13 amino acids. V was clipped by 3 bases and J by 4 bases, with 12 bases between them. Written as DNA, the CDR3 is TGCAGTGCTAGGCCGGGGGTCGGCTATGGCTACACCTTC. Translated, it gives CSARPGVGYGYTF.

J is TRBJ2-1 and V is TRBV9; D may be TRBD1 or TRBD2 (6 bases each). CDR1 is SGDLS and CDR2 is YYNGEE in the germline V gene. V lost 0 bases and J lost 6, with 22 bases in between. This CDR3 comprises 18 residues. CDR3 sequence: CASSVEGGSRTPGNEQFF. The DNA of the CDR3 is TGTGCCAGCAGCGTAGAGGGGGGAAGCCGGACTCCCGGCAATGAGCAGTTCTTC.

CDR3 nucleotide sequence: TGTGCCAGCAGCTCACTAGTCGGGACAGGGGGCGAAGCTTTCTTT. Its translation is CASSSLVGTGGEAFF. V usage is TRBV6-2 or TRBV6-3 and J usage is TRBJ1-1; TRBD1 agrees at 12 bases. CDR3 size: 15 residues. Germline V gene lookup returns CDR1 MNHEY and CDR2 SVGEGT. Unmatched junction bases numbered 10, after V lost 6 bases and J lost 8 bases.

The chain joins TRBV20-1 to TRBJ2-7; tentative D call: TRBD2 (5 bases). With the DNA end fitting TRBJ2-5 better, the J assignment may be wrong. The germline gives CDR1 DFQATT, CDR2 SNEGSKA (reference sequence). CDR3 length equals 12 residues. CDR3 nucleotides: TGCAGTGCCCCCGGACTTGAGCGGACCCAGTACTTC. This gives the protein CSAPGLERTQYF.

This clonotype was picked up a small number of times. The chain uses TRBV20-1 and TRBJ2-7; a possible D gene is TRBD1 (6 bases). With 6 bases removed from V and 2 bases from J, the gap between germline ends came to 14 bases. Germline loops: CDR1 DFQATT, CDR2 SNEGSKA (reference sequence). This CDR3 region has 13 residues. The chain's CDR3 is CSAPEGVTYEQYF. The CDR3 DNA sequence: TGCAGTGCACCAGAGGGGGTTACCTACGAGCAGTACTTC.

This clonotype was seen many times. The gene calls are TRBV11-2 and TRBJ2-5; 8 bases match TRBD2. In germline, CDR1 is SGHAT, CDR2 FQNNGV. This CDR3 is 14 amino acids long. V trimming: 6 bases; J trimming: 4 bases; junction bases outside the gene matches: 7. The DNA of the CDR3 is TGTGCCAGCAGTTCAGGCGGGGGGCGAGAGACCCAGTACTTC. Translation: CASSSGGGRETQYF.

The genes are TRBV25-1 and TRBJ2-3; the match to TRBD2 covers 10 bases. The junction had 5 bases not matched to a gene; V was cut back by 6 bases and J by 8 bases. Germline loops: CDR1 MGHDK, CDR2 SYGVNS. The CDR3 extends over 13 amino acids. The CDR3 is CASRALAGVTQYF. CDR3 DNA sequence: TGTGCCAGCAGGGCCCTAGCGGGGGTTACGCAGTATTTT. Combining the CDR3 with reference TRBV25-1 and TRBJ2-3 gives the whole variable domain EADIYQTPRYLVIGTGKKITLECSQTMGHDKMYWYQQDPGMELHLIHYSYGVNSTEKGDLSSESTVSRIRTEHFPLTLESARPSHTSQYLCASRALAGVTQYFGPGTRLTVL.

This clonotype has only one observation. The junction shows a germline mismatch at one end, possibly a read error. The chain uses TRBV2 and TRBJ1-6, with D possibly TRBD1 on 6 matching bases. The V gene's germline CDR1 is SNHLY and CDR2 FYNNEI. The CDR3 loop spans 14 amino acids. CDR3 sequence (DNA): TGTGCCAGCGGTCAACAGGGAGGAAATTCACCCCACCACTTT. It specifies CASGQQGGNSPHHF.

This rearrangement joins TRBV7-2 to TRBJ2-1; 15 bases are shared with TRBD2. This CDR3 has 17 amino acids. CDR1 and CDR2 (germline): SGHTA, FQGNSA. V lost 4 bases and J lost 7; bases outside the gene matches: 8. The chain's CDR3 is CASSYGTSGGLQNEQFF. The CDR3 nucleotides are TGTGCCAGCAGCTACGGGACTAGCGGGGGGTTACAGAATGAGCAGTTCTTC.

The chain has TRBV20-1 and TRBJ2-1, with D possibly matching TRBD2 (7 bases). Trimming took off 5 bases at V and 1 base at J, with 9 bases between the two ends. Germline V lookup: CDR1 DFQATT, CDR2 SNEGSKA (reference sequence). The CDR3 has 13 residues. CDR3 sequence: CSAGGASYNEQFF. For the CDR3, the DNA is TGCAGTGCTGGGGGGGCTTCCTACAATGAGCAGTTCTTC.

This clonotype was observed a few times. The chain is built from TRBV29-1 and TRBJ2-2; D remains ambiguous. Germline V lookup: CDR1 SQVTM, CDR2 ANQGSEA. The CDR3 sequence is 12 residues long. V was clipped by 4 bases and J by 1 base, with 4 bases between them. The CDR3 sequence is CSVGRNTGELFF. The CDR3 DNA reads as TGCAGCGTTGGTAGGAACACCGGGGAGCTGTTTTTT.

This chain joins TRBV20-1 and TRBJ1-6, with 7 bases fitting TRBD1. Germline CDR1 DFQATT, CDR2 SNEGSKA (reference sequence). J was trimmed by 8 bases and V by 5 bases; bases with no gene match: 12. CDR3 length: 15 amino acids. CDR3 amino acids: CSAYSGGQSHSPLHF. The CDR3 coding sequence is TGCAGTGCTTATTCGGGGGGACAGAGCCATTCACCCCTCCACTTT.

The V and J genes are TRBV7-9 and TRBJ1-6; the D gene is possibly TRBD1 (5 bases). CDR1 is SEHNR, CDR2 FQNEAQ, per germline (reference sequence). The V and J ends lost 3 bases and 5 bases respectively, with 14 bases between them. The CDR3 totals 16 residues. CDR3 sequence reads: CASSLGGGKHNSPLHF. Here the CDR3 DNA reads TGTGCCAGCAGCTTGGGGGGTGGGAAGCATAATTCACCCCTCCACTTT.

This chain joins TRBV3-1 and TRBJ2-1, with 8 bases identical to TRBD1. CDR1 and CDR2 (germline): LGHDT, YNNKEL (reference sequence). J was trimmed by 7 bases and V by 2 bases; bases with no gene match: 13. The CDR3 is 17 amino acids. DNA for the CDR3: TGTGCCAGCAGCCAATACCCCCGAGACAGGGGTTGGAATGAGCAGTTCTTC. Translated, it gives CASSQYPRDRGWNEQFF.

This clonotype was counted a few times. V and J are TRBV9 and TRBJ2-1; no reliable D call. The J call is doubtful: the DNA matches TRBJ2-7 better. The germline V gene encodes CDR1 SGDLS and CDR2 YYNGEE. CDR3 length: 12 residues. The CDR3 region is CASSVVNNEQYF. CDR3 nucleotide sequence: TGTGCCAGCAGCGTAGTGAACAATGAGCAGTACTTC.

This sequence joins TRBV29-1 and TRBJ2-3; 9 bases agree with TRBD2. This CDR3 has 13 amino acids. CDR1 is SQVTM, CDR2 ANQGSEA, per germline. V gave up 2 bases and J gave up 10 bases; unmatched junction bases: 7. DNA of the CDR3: TGCAGCGTTGAACGAGCGGGGGGTTTGGCGCAGTATTTT. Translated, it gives CSVERAGGLAQYF.

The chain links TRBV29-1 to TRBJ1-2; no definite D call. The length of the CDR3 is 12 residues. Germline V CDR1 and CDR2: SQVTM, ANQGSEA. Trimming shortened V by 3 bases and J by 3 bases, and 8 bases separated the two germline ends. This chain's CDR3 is CSVEAGYYGYTF. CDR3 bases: TGCAGCGTTGAGGCGGGATACTATGGCTACACCTTC. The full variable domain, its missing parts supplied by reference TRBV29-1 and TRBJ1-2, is SAVISQKPSRDICQRGTSLTIQCQVDSQVTMMFWYRQQPGQSLTLIATANQGSEATYESGFVIDKFPISRPNLTFSTLTVSNMSPEDSSIYLCSVEAGYYGYTFGSGTRLTVV.

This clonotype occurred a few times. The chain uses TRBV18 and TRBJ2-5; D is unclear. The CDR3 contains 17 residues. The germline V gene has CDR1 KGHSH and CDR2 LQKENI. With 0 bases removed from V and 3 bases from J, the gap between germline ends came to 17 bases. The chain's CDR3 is CASSPPEAMVWEETQYF. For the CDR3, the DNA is TGTGCCAGCTCACCACCGGAAGCGATGGTGTGGGAAGAGACCCAGTACTTC. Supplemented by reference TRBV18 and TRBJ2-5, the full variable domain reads NAGVMQNPRHLVRRRGQEARLRCSPMKGHSHVYWYRQLPEEGLKFMVYLQKENIIDESGMPKERFSAEFPKEGPSILRIQQVVRGDSAAYFCASSPPEAMVWEETQYFGPGTRLLVL.

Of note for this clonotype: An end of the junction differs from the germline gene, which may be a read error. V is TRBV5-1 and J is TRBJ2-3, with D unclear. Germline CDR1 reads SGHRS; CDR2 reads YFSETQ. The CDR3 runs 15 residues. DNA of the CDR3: TGCGCCAGCCGCTTCGAAGGTTCCCCTACAGATACGCAGTATTTT. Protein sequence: CASRFEGSPTDTQYF.

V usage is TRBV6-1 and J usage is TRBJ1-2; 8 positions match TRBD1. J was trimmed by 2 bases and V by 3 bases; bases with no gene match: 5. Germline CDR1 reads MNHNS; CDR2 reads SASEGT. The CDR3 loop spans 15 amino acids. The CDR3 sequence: CASSDRGRSNYGYTF. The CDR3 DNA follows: TGTGCCAGCAGTGACAGGGGGCGTTCGAACTATGGCTACACCTTC.

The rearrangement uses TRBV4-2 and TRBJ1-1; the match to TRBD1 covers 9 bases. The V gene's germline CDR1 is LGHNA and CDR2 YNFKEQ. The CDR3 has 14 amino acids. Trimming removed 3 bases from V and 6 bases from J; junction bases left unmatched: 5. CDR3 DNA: TGTGCCAGCAGCCAGGGGACAGGGACTGCTGAAGCTTTCTTT. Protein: CASSQGTGTAEAFF.